What follows are 25 T cell receptor beta chains derived from one specimen sequenced in a study of shared clonotypes between healthy human individuals. Sequencing was performed with immunoSEQ multiplex PCR; in TCRdb, only in-frame clones are kept and a portion is missing. The table has about 1.1 million clones, approximately 80% seen once; the top ten hold 0.5% to 0.65%. The sample taken for sequencing was memory CD4+ T cells from PBMCs. Noted subset: CD45RA-negative fraction. The receptors were gathered from a man aged 18 to 29 in good health. Some clones in this sample may be carry-over from other donors' samples.

This clone occurred many times. This sequence joins TRBV6-6 and TRBJ2-1, with D unresolved. The germline CDR1 and CDR2 sequences are MNHNY and SVGAGI (reference sequence). Deletions cut 0 bases from V and 6 bases from J, with 15 bases between. The CDR3 has 16 amino acids. CDR3 in amino acids: CASSYSRSIWGNEQFF. The CDR3 DNA is TGTGCCAGCAGTTACTCGAGGAGTATCTGGGGCAATGAGCAGTTCTTC.

This rearrangement joins TRBV19 to TRBJ1-1, with D possibly being TRBD1 (6 bases). The CDR3 sequence is 14 residues long. Trimming pared 6 bases from V and 4 bases from J, leaving 15 bases between. Germline V gene lookup returns CDR1 LNHDA and CDR2 SQIVND (reference sequence). This CDR3 is CASRDQGRGTEAFF. For the CDR3, the DNA is TGTGCCAGTAGGGATCAGGGCAGGGGCACTGAAGCTTTCTTT. Combining the CDR3 with reference TRBV19 and TRBJ1-1 gives the whole variable domain DGGITQSPKYLFRKEGQNVTLSCEQNLNHDAMYWYRQDPGQGLRLIYYSQIVNDFQKGDIAEGYSVSREKKESFPLTVTSAQKNPTAFYLCASRDQGRGTEAFFGQGTRLTVV.

Turning to this clone: This specimen includes other DNA sequences encoding the same CDR3. This chain connects TRBV2 to TRBJ2-2, with D perhaps matching TRBD1 (6 bases). Trimming left V 8 bases short and J 0 bases short, with 10 bases between. CDR1 SNHLY and CDR2 FYNNEI come from the germline V gene. The CDR3 has 14 residues. For the CDR3, the DNA is TGTGCCAGCGGAGGACAGCCGAACACCGGGGAGCTGTTTTTT. Residues: CASGGQPNTGELFF.

Concerning this clone itself: This CDR3 is also generated by other DNA sequences in the sample. V usage is TRBV2 and J usage is TRBJ2-7; D not certain. Trimming shortened V by 4 bases and J by 1 base, and 5 bases separated the two germline ends. Looked up from germline, CDR1 is SNHLY and CDR2 is FYNNEI. The CDR3 covers 12 residues. The chain's CDR3 is CASSVGSYEQYF. The CDR3 bases are TGTGCCAGCAGTGTAGGGTCCTACGAGCAGTACTTC.

The chain has TRBV9 and TRBJ1-2, with 7 bases matching TRBD1. Germline assignment: CDR1 SGDLS and CDR2 YYNGEE. CDR3 length equals 18 residues. With 3 bases clipped from V and 0 bases from J, the junction kept 14 bases outside the gene matches. CDR3 in DNA: TGTGCCAGCAGCGGGCGGGGGGACAGTCAAAGCTCTAACTATGGCTACACCTTC. The encoded protein is CASSGRGDSQSSNYGYTF.

Comments on this clone: This specimen includes other DNA sequences encoding the same CDR3. J is TRBJ2-3 and V is TRBV5-4; TRBD1 or TRBD2 may be the D gene (5 bases each). V lost 3 bases and J lost 0, with 8 bases in between. Per the germline V gene, CDR1 is SGHNT and CDR2 is YYREEE (reference sequence). CDR3 length equals 14 residues. The CDR3 region is CASSSGPSTDTQYF. In DNA form, the CDR3 reads TGTGCCAGCAGCTCGGGACCAAGCACAGATACGCAGTATTTT.

The V call is TRBV7-3, the J call TRBJ2-1; 7 positions match TRBD1. CDR1 SGHTA and CDR2 FQGTGA come from the germline V gene. With 5 bases clipped from V and 8 bases from J, the junction kept 15 bases outside the gene matches. This CDR3 has 16 residues. CDR3 region: CASSVGGPGFRDEQFF. In DNA, the CDR3 is TGTGCCAGCAGCGTAGGGGGCCCTGGATTCCGAGATGAGCAGTTCTTC.

The chain carries TRBV28 and TRBJ1-3, with D hard to call. Trimming took 1 base from V and 4 from J, leaving 5 bases between them. In germline, CDR1 is MDHEN, CDR2 SYDVKM. This CDR3 contains 13 residues. DNA of the CDR3: TGTGCCAGCAGTTTATATGTGGGAAACACCATATATTTT. It specifies CASSLYVGNTIYF.

A remark on this clone: The same CDR3 arises from other DNA sequences in this sample as well. The genes are TRBV4-3 and TRBJ1-3; D may be TRBD1 (5 bases). This CDR3 is built from 13 residues. Per the germline V gene, CDR1 is LGHNA and CDR2 is YSLEER. The V gene lost 3 bases and the J gene lost 2 bases, with 5 bases spanning the gap. As DNA, the CDR3 is TGCGCCAGCAGCCAGGGGGCTGGAAACACCATATATTTT. Translating gives CASSQGAGNTIYF.

V is TRBV7-2 and J is TRBJ1-5; no clear D. Trimming left V 1 base short and J 5 bases short, with 6 bases between. Germline V lookup: CDR1 SGHTA, CDR2 FQGNSA. The length of the CDR3 is 13 residues. The CDR3 bases are TGTGCCAGCAGCTTAGTGGGATATCAGCCCCAGCATTTT. Amino acids: CASSLVGYQPQHF.

The gene calls are TRBV28 and TRBJ2-1; no definite D call. V was trimmed by 3 bases and J by 10 bases, leaving 7 bases between them. CDR1 MDHEN and CDR2 SYDVKM come from the germline V gene. This CDR3 comprises 11 residues. The CDR3 is CASSFHTEQFF. In nucleotides, the CDR3 is TGTGCCAGCAGTTTCCACACGGAGCAGTTCTTC.

J is TRBJ1-4 and V is TRBV30; TRBD1 agrees at 8 bases. V lost 1 base to trimming and J lost 8 bases; unmatched junction nucleotides: 3. The CDR3 consists of 13 residues. The germline gives CDR1 GTSNPN, CDR2 SVGIG (reference sequence). The CDR3 here is CAWSGTGKEKLFF. Written as DNA, the CDR3 is TGTGCCTGGAGTGGGACAGGGAAAGAAAAACTGTTTTTT.

This clone was picked up one time. The rearrangement links TRBV10-3 to TRBJ2-3, with D possibly matching TRBD2 (5 bases). Germline CDR1 is ENHRY and CDR2 is SYGVKD. The V and J ends lost 6 bases and 4 bases respectively, with 17 bases between them. This CDR3 has 15 residues. CDR3 bases: TGTGCCATCAGCTCGGGATTTCAAGGAGCAGATACGCAGTATTTT. Translating gives CAISSGFQGADTQYF.

This chain connects TRBV19 to TRBJ1-5, with TRBD1 as a possible D gene (6 bases). V dropped 9 bases and J dropped 6 bases, with 15 bases sitting between them. Germline V gives CDR1 LNHDA, CDR2 SQIVND (reference sequence). The CDR3 extends over 13 amino acids. CDR3 in DNA: TGTGCCAGCACAGGGAGGTCGGGTCAGCCCCAGCATTTT. Protein product: CASTGRSGQPQHF.

This rearrangement joins TRBV6-6 to TRBJ2-3; possibly TRBD1 for D (5 bases). V was clipped by 6 bases and J by 2 bases, with 9 bases between them. CDR1 is MNHNY, CDR2 SVGAGI, per germline (reference sequence). The CDR3 is 13 residues long. CDR3 nucleotides: TGTGCCAGCAGACGACAGATCACAGATACGCAGTATTTT. This sequence encodes CASRRQITDTQYF.

For this clone: Other DNA sequences of this sample code for an identical CDR3. The chain carries TRBV5-1 and TRBJ1-5; 9 bases align to TRBD1. Germline CDR1 reads SGHRS; CDR2 reads YFSETQ. V lost 4 bases and J lost 4; bases outside the gene matches: 6. This CDR3 comprises 15 residues. CDR3 residues: CASSPTGGSNQPQHF. The CDR3 bases are TGCGCCAGCAGCCCTACAGGGGGCTCAAATCAGCCCCAGCATTTT. The full variable domain, rest sourced from reference TRBV5-1 and TRBJ1-5, is KAGVTQTPRYLIKTRGQQVTLSCSPISGHRSVSWYQQTPGQGLQFLFEYFSETQRNKGNFPGRFSGRQFSNSRSEMNVSTLELGDSALYLCASSPTGGSNQPQHFGDGTRLSIL.

The V gene is TRBV5-1, the J gene TRBJ2-2; no clear D gene. The V gene lost 2 bases and the J gene lost 5 bases, with 13 bases spanning the gap. From germline, CDR1 is SGHRS and CDR2 YFSETQ. CDR3 length equals 15 residues. The CDR3 DNA is TGCGCCAGCAGCTTTTACAGATCGAGAACCGGGGAGCTGTTTTTT. Protein product: CASSFYRSRTGELFF.

About this clone itself: The same CDR3 is also encoded by other DNA sequences in this sample. The chain's CDR3 is CASSLGLGRETQYF. CDR3 DNA sequence: TGCGCCAGCAGCTTGGGGCTAGGGAGAGAGACCCAGTACTTC. This chain joins TRBV5-1 and TRBJ2-5; a possible D gene is TRBD2 (5 bases). V lost 0 bases and J 4 bases, leaving 10 bases between the germline ends. The CDR3 consists of 14 residues. The germline gives CDR1 SGHRS, CDR2 YFSETQ.

The CDR3 bases are TGCAGCGCCTTTGAACAGGGGAGGGAAGAGACCCAGTACTTC. It translates to CSAFEQGREETQYF. The genes are TRBV29-1 and TRBJ2-5, with D tentatively TRBD1 or TRBD2 (7 bases each). This CDR3 spans 14 amino acids. CDR1 is SQVTM and CDR2 is ANQGSEA in the germline V gene. Trimming took off 7 bases at V and 3 bases at J, with 18 bases between the two ends.

The rearrangement joins TRBV11-2 to TRBJ1-1, with 7 positions matching TRBD1. The CDR3 is made up of 16 amino acids. V lost 5 bases to trimming and J lost 2 bases; unmatched junction nucleotides: 11. Germline V lookup: CDR1 SGHAT, CDR2 FQNNGV. The CDR3 loop is CASSPRGTANNTEAFF. The CDR3 coding sequence is TGTGCCAGCAGCCCGCGGGGGACAGCAAATAACACTGAAGCTTTCTTT. Supplemented by reference TRBV11-2 and TRBJ1-1, the full variable domain reads EAGVAQSPRYKIIEKRQSVAFWCNPISGHATLYWYQQILGQGPKLLIQFQNNGVVDDSQLPKDRFSAERLKGVDSTLKIQPAKLEDSAVYLCASSPRGTANNTEAFFGQGTRLTVV.

The chain carries TRBV28 and TRBJ1-5; maybe TRBD1 (5 bases). V lost 5 bases and J lost 6, with 17 bases in between. Germline V gene sequence: CDR1 MDHEN, CDR2 SYDVKM. This CDR3 is built from 15 residues. The CDR3: CASSRRGARGQPQHF. Written as DNA, the CDR3 is TGTGCCAGCAGTCGGCGCGGGGCGAGAGGTCAGCCCCAGCATTTT.

This chain uses TRBV6-1 with TRBJ1-2, with 9 bases fitting TRBD1. This CDR3 is built from 13 residues. Trimming at V came to 1 base and at J to 7 bases, leaving 1 base not matched to a gene. Germline V gives CDR1 MNHNS, CDR2 SASEGT. CDR3 nucleotide sequence: TGTGCCAGCAGTGAAGGGACAGGGGTTGGCTACACCTTC. It encodes CASSEGTGVGYTF.

V usage is TRBV29-1 and J usage is TRBJ2-1; 11 bases map to TRBD2. The CDR3 sequence is 20 residues long. Germline assignment: CDR1 SQVTM and CDR2 ANQGSEA. The V gene end was trimmed by 4 bases and the J gene end by 4 bases; junction bases not matched to a gene: 21. This chain's CDR3 is CSVVGTPFSGRAGKYNEQFF. Here the CDR3 DNA reads TGCAGCGTTGTGGGAACCCCCTTTAGCGGGAGGGCCGGGAAGTACAATGAGCAGTTCTTC.

This clone was found once. This chain uses TRBV19 with TRBJ1-1; tentatively, D is TRBD1 (5 bases). CDR1 LNHDA and CDR2 SQIVND come from the germline V gene (reference sequence). The CDR3 has 15 residues. V shed 4 bases and J shed 2 bases, with 14 bases lying between them. CDR3 residues: CASSRGWGPNTEAFF. CDR3 nucleotide sequence: TGTGCCAGTAGTAGGGGGTGGGGACCAAACACTGAAGCTTTCTTT.

In the case of this clone: A clone one base away is much larger, so this may be a read error. V usage is TRBV14 and J usage is TRBJ1-1; no reliable D call. This CDR3 is 11 amino acids long. Germline CDR1 SGHDN, CDR2 FVKESK. The V end was cut by 4 bases, the J end by 0 bases, with 0 bases between. The DNA of the CDR3 is TGTGCCAGCAGCCTGAACACTGAAGCTTTCTTT. It encodes CASSLNTEAFF.